The clone carrying this TCR beta chain was found once. The sample belongs to a study of blood T cell repertoires in COVID-19. J gave up 8 bases and V 5 bases, and 14 bases lay outside the gene matches. This CDR3 has 15 amino acids. CDR1 is MNHEY and CDR2 is SVGAGI in the germline V gene. TCRdb keeps only in-frame clones here, not all; method: immunoSEQ multiplex PCR. The sample lists tens of thousands of clones; approximately 90% were seen once. The rearrangement links TRBV6-5 to TRBJ1-2, with TRBD1 identical over 7 bases. Specimen: peripheral blood. This TCR derives from a human donor in a cohort sampled during active COVID-19. The CDR3 reads CASSHGGQPSYGYTF. CDR3 sequence (DNA): TGTGCCAGCAGTCACGGGGGACAGCCCTCCTACGGCTACACCTTC.